This T cell receptor beta chain is from a study of blood T cell repertoires in COVID-19. Turning to the study itself: Before being deemed recovered, Cohort 3 donors had two negative PCRs, clearance, or symptom resolution. COVID-19 samples from acute and convalescent phases originated in the United States, Italy and Spain.

Germline V gene lookup returns CDR1 SGHRS and CDR2 YFSETQ. V lost 0 bases and J 6 bases, leaving 14 bases between the germline ends. The CDR3 sequence is 15 residues long. Clones were sequenced by immunoSEQ multiplex PCR, and TCRdb holds only the in-frame ones, with some missing. The sample carries hundreds of thousands of clones, 87% recorded once. All enrollees were about 18 to 100 years old and from approximately 24 US areas. V is TRBV5-1 and J is TRBJ2-3; D might be TRBD2 (5 bases). The sequence came from a man aged 35 to 55 in a cohort exposed to, infected with or recovered from COVID-19 (not recorded which). The sample consisted of PBMCs or T cells enriched from blood (not recorded which). In DNA, the CDR3 is TGCGCCAGCAGCTTGGGGACTGACCGAATGGATACGCAGTATTTT. Its translation: CASSLGTDRMDTQYF.